These 32 T cell receptor beta chains were all obtained from the same sample, sequenced in a study of cytomegalovirus exposure and HLA in healthy donors (dated by TCRdb to 2017 to 2019). Library construction relied on the immunoSEQ multiplex PCR assay. For the multiplex PCR, a mixture combining 60 forward primers for TCR Vbeta segments and 13 reverse primers for TCR Jbeta segments was used. TCRdb holds this immuneACCESS table with in-frame rearrangements only. Some clones are missing; in checked studies, unresolved V genes explain under half, and the rest has no known cause. Here the sample has approximately 100,000 clones; around three quarters occur a single time. The top ten hold less than 3.5% of the sample. Source material: PBMCs. The receptors originated from a female donor in good health and CMV-seronegative.

A few counts support this clone. J is TRBJ1-2 and V is TRBV4-3; perhaps TRBD1 as D (6 bases). Looked up from germline, CDR1 is LGHNA and CDR2 is YSLEER. This CDR3 has 15 amino acids. The V and J ends lost 0 bases and 2 bases respectively, with 10 bases between them. The CDR3: CASSQDAQGNYGYTF. As DNA, the CDR3 is TGCGCCAGCAGCCAAGATGCTCAGGGGAACTATGGCTACACCTTC.

The gene calls are TRBV5-6 and TRBJ2-7, with 10 bases identical to TRBD1. The germline V gene has CDR1 SGHDT and CDR2 YYEEEE. Trimming removed 4 bases from V and 4 bases from J; junction bases left unmatched: 11. This CDR3 has 16 amino acids. DNA for the CDR3: TGTGCCAGCAGCATTGGTGGGACAGGGGTTCTTTACGAGCAGTACTTC. This codes for CASSIGGTGVLYEQYF.

The chain links TRBV5-5 to TRBJ2-5, with 8 bases lining up with TRBD2. Germline loops: CDR1 SGHKS, CDR2 YYEKEE (reference sequence). This CDR3 region has 17 residues. With V trimmed by 1 base and J by 4 bases, 12 bases remained unmatched. The CDR3 sequence: CASSLYLAGKGGETQYF. In DNA, the CDR3 is TGTGCCAGCAGCTTGTATCTAGCGGGTAAAGGTGGAGAGACCCAGTACTTC. Combining the CDR3 with reference TRBV5-5 and TRBJ2-5 gives the whole variable domain DAGVTQSPTHLIKTRGQQVTLRCSPISGHKSVSWYQQVLGQGPQFIFQYYEKEERGRGNFPDRFSARQFPNYSSELNVNALLLGDSALYLCASSLYLAGKGGETQYFGPGTRLLVL.

This clone showed up just a few times. The rearrangement links TRBV7-2 to TRBJ2-7, with 7 bases lining up with TRBD1. CDR1 is SGHTA, CDR2 FQGNSA, per germline. The CDR3 consists of 16 residues. V lost 5 bases and J lost 0; bases outside the gene matches: 10. The CDR3 DNA follows: TGTGCCAGCAGCCCTTGGACAGGCCCTAGCTCCTACGAGCAGTACTTC. Its translation: CASSPWTGPSSYEQYF.

V and J are TRBV19 and TRBJ1-5; D perhaps matches TRBD1 (6 bases). The CDR3 is 14 residues long. Trimming shortened V by 0 bases and J by 5 bases, and 8 bases separated the two germline ends. Germline V gives CDR1 LNHDA, CDR2 SQIVND (reference sequence). CDR3 coding DNA: TGTGCCAGTAGTATAGAACAGGGTTATCAGCCCCAGCATTTT. Protein sequence: CASSIEQGYQPQHF. The whole variable domain, filled in from reference TRBV19 and TRBJ1-5, reads DGGITQSPKYLFRKEGQNVTLSCEQNLNHDAMYWYRQDPGQGLRLIYYSQIVNDFQKGDIAEGYSVSREKKESFPLTVTSAQKNPTAFYLCASSIEQGYQPQHFGDGTRLSIL.

The chain couples TRBV19 to TRBJ2-1; 10 nucleotides agree with TRBD1. The germline gives CDR1 LNHDA, CDR2 SQIVND (reference sequence). The CDR3 has 17 residues. Trimming removed 5 bases from V and 5 bases from J; junction bases left unmatched: 12. The CDR3 sequence is CASSPRWGTGDHNEQFF. The CDR3, as DNA: TGTGCCAGTAGTCCTCGTTGGGGGACAGGGGACCACAATGAGCAGTTCTTC.

The J gene is TRBJ2-7, the V gene TRBV11-2, with 11 bases aligning to TRBD2. Per the germline V gene, CDR1 is SGHAT and CDR2 is FQNNGV. The CDR3 has 15 residues. Losses at the gene ends were 1 base for V and 6 bases for J; bases not matched to a gene: 5. The CDR3 region is CASSLASGGRGEQYF. Written as DNA, the CDR3 is TGTGCCAGCAGCTTAGCTAGCGGGGGGCGGGGCGAGCAGTACTTC.

V is TRBV5-1 and J is TRBJ2-2, with TRBD1 as a possible D gene (5 bases). Trimming cost V 0 bases and J 9 bases, with 9 bases left between them. Germline V gene lookup returns CDR1 SGHRS and CDR2 YFSETQ. This CDR3 has 13 residues. This CDR3 is CASSLESGWELFF. The CDR3 coding sequence is TGCGCCAGCAGCTTGGAGTCAGGGTGGGAGCTGTTTTTT.

This clone was detected once. The chain has TRBV5-1 and TRBJ2-5; D is possibly TRBD1 (6 bases). The better agreement between TRBJ2-7 and the DNA end casts doubt on the J call. CDR3 size: 13 residues. Germline V CDR1 and CDR2: SGHRS, YFSETQ. The CDR3 here is CASSAQGGYEQYF. The CDR3 DNA is TGCGCCAGCAGCGCCCAAGGGGGCTACGAGCAGTACTTC.

This clone came up once. This rearrangement joins TRBV2 to TRBJ2-4; 8 bases agree with TRBD2. Losses at the gene ends were 2 bases for V and 9 bases for J; bases not matched to a gene: 9. Germline V gene data show CDR1 as SNHLY and CDR2 as FYNNEI. This CDR3 has 15 amino acids. CDR3 loop: CASSESYTSGPIQYF. CDR3 bases: TGTGCCAGCAGTGAATCATATACTAGCGGCCCCATTCAGTACTTC.

This chain uses TRBV19 with TRBJ2-3, with D perhaps TRBD1 (6 bases). V gave up 8 bases and J gave up 10 bases, with 16 bases separating them. Germline V lookup: CDR1 LNHDA, CDR2 SQIVND (reference sequence). CDR3 size: 12 residues. CDR3 protein: CASESGALAQYF. CDR3 coding DNA: TGTGCCAGTGAGTCAGGGGCCCTGGCGCAGTATTTT.

This chain links TRBV30 with TRBJ2-7; 8 nucleotides match TRBD2. After removal of 3 bases from V and 5 bases from J, the junction contained 6 bases not matched to a gene. The CDR3 runs to 13 residues. Germline values: CDR1 GTSNPN, CDR2 SVGIG (reference sequence). The CDR3 DNA is TGTGCCTGGAGGCACGGGGGGGGCAACGAGCAGTACTTC. Protein: CAWRHGGGNEQYF.

This clone came up once. This chain links TRBV5-1 with TRBJ1-2; D is unresolved. V was pared by 2 bases and J by 5 bases, with 13 bases between. The CDR3 extends over 14 amino acids. Germline V gene lookup returns CDR1 SGHRS and CDR2 YFSETQ. CDR3 loop: CASSFLPENYGYTF. The CDR3 nucleotides read TGCGCCAGCAGCTTCCTCCCCGAGAATTATGGCTACACCTTC.

The chain links TRBV19 to TRBJ2-7; D perhaps matches TRBD1 (6 bases). The CDR3 length is 14 residues. Germline assignment: CDR1 LNHDA and CDR2 SQIVND (reference sequence). V lost 5 bases, J lost 2 bases, and 13 bases lay in between. CDR3 residues: CASSLGDIPYEQYF. In DNA, the CDR3 is TGTGCCAGTAGTCTAGGGGACATACCCTACGAGCAGTACTTC.

The chain has TRBV18 and TRBJ1-6; 8 bases fit TRBD1. CDR1 and CDR2 (germline): KGHSH, LQKENI. Trimming took 2 bases from V and 10 from J; bases not matched to a gene: 7. There are 15 residues in the CDR3. The CDR3 DNA is TGTGCCAGCTCACCAACTGGACAGGGAAGATCACCCCTCCACTTT. Its translation is CASSPTGQGRSPLHF.

This clone was counted once. The chain recombines TRBV27 with TRBJ2-7, with no clear D. This CDR3 comprises 11 residues. Germline V gene sequence: CDR1 MNHEY, CDR2 SMNVEV (reference sequence). V lost 4 bases, J lost 4 bases, and 5 bases lay in between. This CDR3 is CASSSLYEQYF. CDR3 nucleotides: TGTGCCAGCAGTTCTTTGTACGAGCAGTACTTC.

The chain employs TRBV2 and TRBJ2-1, with D tentatively TRBD1 (7 bases). V lost 10 bases to trimming and J lost 6 bases, with 19 bases between them. The length of the CDR3 is 14 residues. Germline-derived CDR1 and CDR2 are SNHLY and FYNNEI. CDR3 amino acids: CATRQGRRGNEQFF. DNA of the CDR3: TGTGCCACCCGACAGGGTCGGAGGGGCAATGAGCAGTTCTTC.

The V and J genes are TRBV7-6 and TRBJ2-3; no clear D. The CDR3 loop spans 16 amino acids. Germline V CDR1 and CDR2: SGHVS, FNYEAQ. V lost 5 bases to trimming and J lost 3 bases, with 18 bases between them. Written as DNA, the CDR3 is TGTGCCAGCAGCCCGAAGATTCGGCTAGAAACAGATACGCAGTATTTT. It encodes CASSPKIRLETDTQYF.

This rearrangement joins TRBV19 to TRBJ2-3; 9 bases align to TRBD2. J was trimmed by 4 bases and V by 7 bases; bases with no gene match: 6. Germline CDR1 reads LNHDA; CDR2 reads SQIVND (reference sequence). This CDR3 is built from 14 residues. The CDR3 region has the DNA TGTGCCAGTATTGCGGGGGGGGCCCCAGATACGCAGTATTTT. This gives the protein CASIAGGAPDTQYF.

The chain links TRBV14 to TRBJ1-4; 8 nucleotides line up with TRBD1. V dropped 6 bases and J dropped 8; count of bases not matched to a gene: 5. The CDR3 has 13 residues. Germline values: CDR1 SGHDN, CDR2 FVKESK. Written as DNA, the CDR3 is TGTGCCAGCAGTCAGGGGGCAAAGGAAAAACTGTTTTTT. Protein: CASSQGAKEKLFF.

This clone has just one count. The chain has TRBV5-1 and TRBJ2-5; 10 bases fit TRBD2. The V segment lost 3 bases and the J segment 1 base; nucleotides outside the gene matches: 6. Germline CDR1 reads SGHRS; CDR2 reads YFSETQ. There are 16 residues in the CDR3. CDR3 bases: TGCGCCAGCAGCTCGTCCGGGACTAGCGTCCAAGAGACCCAGTACTTC. Its translation: CASSSSGTSVQETQYF.

This clone was counted between two and nine times. The CDR3 loop is CASSAHRGGTEAFF. Written as DNA, the CDR3 is TGTGCCAGTAGTGCACACAGGGGGGGCACTGAAGCTTTCTTT. This chain links TRBV19 with TRBJ1-1; 8 positions match TRBD1. CDR1 and CDR2 from the germline V gene are LNHDA and SQIVND (reference sequence). The V gene end was trimmed by 5 bases and the J gene end by 4 bases; junction bases not matched to a gene: 6. There are 14 residues in the CDR3.

This clone has only one observation. The J gene is TRBJ2-3, the V gene TRBV9; 8 nucleotides match TRBD2. CDR1 and CDR2 (germline): SGDLS, YYNGEE. J was trimmed by 2 bases and V by 0 bases; bases with no gene match: 5. The CDR3 consists of 16 residues. DNA for the CDR3: TGTGCCAGCAGCGTAGGCGTGACTAGCGACACAGATACGCAGTATTTT. Protein product: CASSVGVTSDTDTQYF.

The rearrangement uses TRBV9 and TRBJ2-2; 8 positions match TRBD2. CDR1 and CDR2 from the germline V gene are SGDLS and YYNGEE. The J segment lost 6 bases and the V segment lost 7 bases, leaving 8 bases of the junction unmatched. This CDR3 region has 14 residues. The CDR3 reads CASGGGGLAGELFF. In DNA form, the CDR3 reads TGTGCCAGCGGTGGCGGGGGGCTTGCCGGGGAGCTGTTTTTT.

This rearrangement joins TRBV5-6 to TRBJ2-5; D is perhaps TRBD2 (7 bases). The ends were cut back, 4 bases at V and 2 bases at J, with 12 bases in the middle. The length of the CDR3 is 14 residues. The germline V gene encodes CDR1 SGHDT and CDR2 YYEEEE. CDR3 sequence (DNA): TGTGCCAGCAGCATCGGGGGGCTACAAGAGACCCAGTACTTC. Translated, it gives CASSIGGLQETQYF.

This clone was seen only once. J is TRBJ1-4 and V is TRBV7-2; maybe TRBD1 (6 bases). CDR3 length: 15 amino acids. V was trimmed by 4 bases and J by 8 bases, leaving 17 bases between them. Per germline, CDR1 SGHTA and CDR2 FQGNSA. In DNA, the CDR3 is TGTGCCAGCAGCTCCGTGCCAGGGGATGTGGAAAAACTGTTTTTT. Its translation is CASSSVPGDVEKLFF.

The chain links TRBV5-8 to TRBJ1-4, with 12 positions matching TRBD1. The germline V gene encodes CDR1 SGHTS and CDR2 YDEGEE. This CDR3 contains 17 residues. V dropped 7 bases and J dropped 0; count of bases not matched to a gene: 7. In DNA, the CDR3 is TGTGCCAGCCGGAAGGGACAGGGGGCTGCAACTAATGAAAAACTGTTTTTT. This gives the protein CASRKGQGAATNEKLFF.

The chain combines TRBV7-9 with TRBJ2-1; 7 bases align to TRBD2. V dropped 7 bases and J dropped 0; count of bases not matched to a gene: 9. Germline V CDR1 and CDR2: SEHNR, FQNEAQ (reference sequence). This CDR3 is 16 amino acids long. The CDR3 DNA follows: TGTGCCAGCAAGATATGGCGGGGGAGCTCCTACAATGAGCAGTTCTTC. Translating gives CASKIWRGSSYNEQFF.

The chain couples TRBV7-8 to TRBJ2-5, with D perhaps matching TRBD2 (5 bases). The CDR3 runs to 16 residues. The V gene's germline CDR1 is SGHVS and CDR2 FQNEAQ. The V and J ends lost 5 bases and 3 bases respectively, with 19 bases between them. The CDR3 is CASSKGRALLKETQYF. The CDR3 DNA follows: TGTGCCAGCAGCAAAGGGAGAGCCCTACTGAAAGAGACCCAGTACTTC. Filled out from reference TRBV7-8 and TRBJ2-5, the complete variable domain reads GAGVSQSPRYKVAKRGQDVALRCDPISGHVSLFWYQQALGQGPEFLTYFQNEAQLDKSGLPSDRFFAERPEGSVSTLKIQRTQQEDSAVYLCASSKGRALLKETQYFGPGTRLLVL.

The chain couples TRBV18 to TRBJ1-5, with TRBD1 identical over 9 bases. Germline V gene lookup returns CDR1 KGHSH and CDR2 LQKENI. CDR3 length: 17 amino acids. The J segment lost 0 bases and the V segment lost 5 bases, leaving 8 bases of the junction unmatched. As DNA, the CDR3 is TGTGCCAGCTCAGGGACAGGGTCGAGTTATAGCAATCAGCCCCAGCATTTT. This sequence encodes CASSGTGSSYSNQPQHF. The whole variable domain, filled in from reference TRBV18 and TRBJ1-5, reads NAGVMQNPRHLVRRRGQEARLRCSPMKGHSHVYWYRQLPEEGLKFMVYLQKENIIDESGMPKERFSAEFPKEGPSILRIQQVVRGDSAAYFCASSGTGSSYSNQPQHFGDGTRLSIL.

CDR3 sequence (DNA): TGCAGCGTTGCAGCAGGGGTGGGCACTGAAGCTTTCTTT. Amino acids: CSVAAGVGTEAFF. The chain carries TRBV29-1 and TRBJ1-1; D possibly corresponds to TRBD1 (6 bases). Germline CDR1 and CDR2: SQVTM and ANQGSEA. V was clipped by 4 bases and J by 4 bases, with 13 bases between them. The CDR3 length is 13 residues. Combining the CDR3 with reference TRBV29-1 and TRBJ1-1 gives the whole variable domain SAVISQKPSRDICQRGTSLTIQCQVDSQVTMMFWYRQQPGQSLTLIATANQGSEATYESGFVIDKFPISRPNLTFSTLTVSNMSPEDSSIYLCSVAAGVGTEAFFGQGTRLTVV.

The chain joins TRBV4-2 to TRBJ1-1; possible D gene TRBD1, 5 bases. The CDR3 covers 15 residues. Trimming took off 0 bases at V and 3 bases at J, with 11 bases between the two ends. CDR1 LGHNA and CDR2 YNFKEQ come from the germline V gene. The CDR3 reads CASSQETGSDTEAFF. CDR3 bases: TGTGCCAGCAGCCAAGAAACAGGATCGGACACTGAAGCTTTCTTT.